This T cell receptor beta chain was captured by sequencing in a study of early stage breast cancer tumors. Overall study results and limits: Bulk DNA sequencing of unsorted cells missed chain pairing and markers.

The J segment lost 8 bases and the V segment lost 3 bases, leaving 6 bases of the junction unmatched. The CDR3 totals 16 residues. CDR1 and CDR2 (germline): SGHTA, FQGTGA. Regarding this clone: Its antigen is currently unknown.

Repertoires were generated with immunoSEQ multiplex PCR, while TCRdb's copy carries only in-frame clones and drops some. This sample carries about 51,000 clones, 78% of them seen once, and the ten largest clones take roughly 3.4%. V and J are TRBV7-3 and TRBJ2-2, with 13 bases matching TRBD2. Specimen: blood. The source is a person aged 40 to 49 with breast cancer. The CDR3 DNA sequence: TGTGCCAGCAGCTTGGGGACTAGCGGGGCACTAGGGGAGCTGTTTTTT. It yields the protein CASSLGTSGALGELFF.